Presented here are 7 T cell receptor beta chains from one specimen sequenced in a study of blood T cells in healthy people across ages. Through a sample-barcoded 5' primer and a J-beta primer mix, a second PCR was run for roughly 7 to 12 cycles. TCRdb analysed the 5' RACE reads with MiXCR anew, one entry per CDR3 protein. This sample yields 750,000 to 950,000 distinct CDR3 sequences, of which 29% are seen a single time; around 9.6% belongs to the top ten. This sample also belongs to another study, concerning T cells of mothers and their children.

The sequenced material came from blood. These receptors all come from a woman in her thirties or forties in good health.

This clonotype was recorded many times. This CDR3 reads CASSVGTFSYEQYF. CDR3 in DNA: TGTGCCAGCAGCGTAGGGACATTTTCCTACGAGCAGTACTTC. This chain joins TRBV9 and TRBJ2-7; D perhaps matches TRBD1 (5 bases). The CDR3 is 14 amino acids. The germline V gene has CDR1 SGDLS and CDR2 YYNGEE. Deletions cut 0 bases from V and 1 base from J, with 8 bases between.

This clonotype was counted at least ten times. This chain links TRBV12-3 or TRBV12-4 with TRBJ2-1, with D perhaps being TRBD1 or TRBD2 (5 bases each). Trimming shortened V by 3 bases and J by 7 bases, and 7 bases separated the two germline ends. The CDR3 has 12 residues. Here the CDR3 DNA reads TGTGCCAGCAGTTTTTGGGGGAATGAGCAGTTCTTC. Translation gives CASSFWGNEQFF.

The V call is TRBV24-1, the J call TRBJ2-1; weak D call: TRBD1 (6 bases). The length of the CDR3 is 16 residues. The germline CDR1 and CDR2 sequences are KGHDR and SFDVKD. V was cut by 5 bases and J by 0 bases, with 13 bases left in between. CDR3 residues: CATSVGTGISYNEQFF. The CDR3 nucleotides read TGTGCCACCAGTGTCGGTACAGGGATCTCCTACAATGAGCAGTTCTTC.

This clonotype appeared a few times. This chain connects TRBV12-3 or TRBV12-4 to TRBJ1-1; D is unresolved. Trimming left V 6 bases short and J 3 bases short, with 17 bases between. The CDR3 totals 15 residues. CDR3 loop: CASSPESPTDTEAFF. The CDR3 DNA follows: TGTGCCAGCAGCCCCGAGTCCCCGACGGACACTGAAGCTTTCTTT.

The sample holds many counts of this clonotype. The J gene is TRBJ2-7, the V gene TRBV27, with 11 bases matching TRBD1. The J segment lost 6 bases and the V segment lost 5 bases, leaving 9 bases of the junction unmatched. The CDR3 spans 15 residues. CDR1 MNHEY and CDR2 SMNVEV come from the germline V gene (reference sequence). The CDR3 loop reads CASSGDRGKSTEQYF. The CDR3 coding sequence is TGTGCCAGCAGTGGGGACAGGGGGAAATCTACCGAGCAGTACTTC.

A few counts support this clonotype. The chain links TRBV9 to TRBJ1-2; D uncertain. Trimming cost V 0 bases and J 4 bases, with 13 bases left between them. CDR1 SGDLS and CDR2 YYNGEE come from the germline V gene. There are 15 residues in the CDR3. CDR3 residues: CASSVVQEGGYGYTF. The CDR3 coding sequence is TGTGCCAGCAGCGTAGTTCAGGAGGGAGGCTATGGCTACACCTTC.

This clonotype was seen once. The chain uses TRBV7-9 and TRBJ2-7, with TRBD1 identical over 12 bases. The J segment lost 7 bases and the V segment lost 10 bases, leaving 5 bases of the junction unmatched. The CDR3 is 12 residues long. CDR1 and CDR2 (germline): SEHNR, FQNEAQ (reference sequence). This CDR3 reads CATRDRGPEQYF. The CDR3 DNA is TGTGCCACTCGGGACAGGGGGCCTGAGCAGTACTTC.